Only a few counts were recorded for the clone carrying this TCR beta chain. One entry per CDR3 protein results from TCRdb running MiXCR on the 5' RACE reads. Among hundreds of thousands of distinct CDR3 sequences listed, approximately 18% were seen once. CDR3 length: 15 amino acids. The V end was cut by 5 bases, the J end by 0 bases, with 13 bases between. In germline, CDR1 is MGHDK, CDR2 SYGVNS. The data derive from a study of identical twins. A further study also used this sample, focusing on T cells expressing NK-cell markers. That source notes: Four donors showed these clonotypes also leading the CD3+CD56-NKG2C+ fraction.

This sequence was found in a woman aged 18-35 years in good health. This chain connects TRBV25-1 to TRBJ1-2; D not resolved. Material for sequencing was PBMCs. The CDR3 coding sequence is TGTGCCAGCAGTCCCCCAGGCTCCTCTAACTATGGCTACACCTTC. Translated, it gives CASSPPGSSNYGYTF.